Listed below are T cell receptor beta chains from one sample, sequenced in a study of blood T cell repertoires in COVID-19. Sequenced by immunoSEQ multiplex PCR; TCRdb stores in-frame clones only, minus some. The sample includes approximately 530,000 clones, about 88% of them seen just once. Sequenced sample: peripheral blood. These receptors were collected from a woman in her forties or fifties with COVID-19, enrolled during active disease. CDR3s include the opening cysteine and the closing phenylalanine or tryptophan. A D gene is named only where the DNA matches it firmly. Size is omitted from some rows. Given values are once, few, many or a class for expanded clones.

TRBV19	.	TRBJ1-5	few	16	CASSKNPVPGNQPQHF	TGTGCCAGTAGTAAAAACCCAGTGCCCGGCAATCAGCCCCAGCATTTT
TRBV6-4	.	TRBJ1-2	.	14	CASSRTYTNYGYTF	TGTGCCAGCAGCCGAACCTATACTAACTATGGCTACACCTTC
TRBV27	TRBD2	TRBJ2-2	.	16	CASSLLGGLNTGELFF	TGTGCCAGCAGTTTACTGGGAGGGCTGAACACCGGGGAGCTGTTTTTT
TRBV10-1	.	TRBJ2-2	.	14	CASSDTLSTGELFF	TGCGCCAGCAGTGATACATTGTCCACCGGGGAGCTGTTTTTT
TRBV15	.	TRBJ2-7	.	14	CATSAGSGSYEQYF	TGTGCCACCAGTGCAGGGTCCGGCTCCTACGAGCAGTACTTC
TRBV5-1	.	TRBJ2-3	once	13	CASSLEYTDTQYF	TGCGCCAGCAGCTTGGAATACACAGATACGCAGTATTTT
TRBV6-2/TRBV6-3	.	TRBJ1-3	.	16	CASSLRQFNSGNTIYF	TGTGCCAGCAGTCTCCGACAGTTCAACTCTGGAAACACCATATATTTT
TRBV11-2	.	TRBJ2-2	.	17	CASSSQGGAFIVGELFF	TGTGCCAGCAGCTCCCAAGGGGGGGCATTCATCGTCGGGGAGCTGTTTTTT
TRBV29-1	.	TRBJ1-5	.	12	CSARVSNQPQHF	TGCAGCGCCAGGGTTAGCAATCAGCCCCAGCATTTT
TRBV15	.	TRBJ1-6	.	16	CATSRDLGRGNSPLHF	TGTGCCACCAGCAGAGATCTGGGCAGGGGCAATTCACCCCTCCACTTT
TRBV1	.	TRBJ2-7	.	12	CTSSQGHYEQYF	TGCACCAGCAGCCAAGGGCACTACGAGCAGTACTTC
TRBV21-1	.	TRBJ1-5	.	16	CASSKRDRGGNQPQHF	TGTGCCAGCAGCAAAAGGGACAGGGGCGGCAATCAGCCCCAGCATTTT
TRBV9	.	TRBJ1-6	.	17	CASSVAERQDIGSPLHF	TGTGCCAGCAGCGTAGCTGAGAGACAGGACATTGGTTCACCCCTCCACTTT
TRBV10-3	TRBD1	TRBJ1-6	few	14	CAISEGQGDSPLHF	TGTGCCATCAGTGAGGGACAGGGGGATTCACCCCTCCACTTT
TRBV18	.	TRBJ1-4	once	15	CASSLRKVPAEKLFF	TGTGCCAGCTCCCTAAGGAAGGTTCCAGCGGAAAAACTGTTTTTT
TRBV27	.	TRBJ1-1	.	13	CASSQAGNTEAFF	TGTGCCAGCAGTCAAGCCGGGAACACTGAAGCTTTCTTT
TRBV29-1	.	TRBJ2-1	few	13	CSVRLPAYNEQFF	TGCAGCGTCCGACTGCCAGCCTACAATGAGCAGTTCTTC
TRBV28	.	TRBJ2-3	.	13	CASQQMPTDTQYF	TGTGCCAGCCAACAGATGCCCACAGATACGCAGTATTTT
TRBV2	TRBD2	TRBJ2-3	.	15	CASRLGLAGTDTQYF	TGTGCCAGCAGACTTGGACTAGCGGGCACAGATACGCAGTATTTT
TRBV29-1	.	TRBJ1-1	few	11	CSVGANTEAFF	TGCAGCGTGGGAGCGAACACTGAAGCTTTCTTT
TRBV5-1	.	TRBJ1-4	.	16	CASSLYSEAFGEKLFF	TGCGCCAGCAGCTTGTATTCAGAGGCATTCGGTGAAAAACTGTTTTTT
TRBV30	.	TRBJ1-1	.	14	CAWSLRGSDTEAFF	TGTGCCTGGAGTTTAAGGGGATCCGACACTGAAGCTTTCTTT
TRBV7-9	.	TRBJ2-2	once	13	CASSLQATGELFF	TGTGCCAGCAGCTTACAGGCAACCGGGGAGCTGTTTTTT
TRBV4-1	.	TRBJ1-5	.	17	CASSHNLKRRSNQPQHF	TGCGCCAGCAGCCATAACTTGAAAAGGAGAAGCAATCAGCCCCAGCATTTT
TRBV14	TRBD1	TRBJ1-6	.	16	CASSRGRGLYNSPLHF	TGTGCCAGCAGCCGGGGAAGGGGGCTGTATAATTCACCCCTCCACTTT
TRBV2	.	TRBJ1-1	.	18	CASNHPLVGGTVNTEAFF	TGTGCCAGCAACCACCCCCTTGTCGGAGGAACCGTGAACACTGAAGCTTTCTTT
TRBV27	TRBD2	TRBJ2-1	.	14	CASSGAGVYNEQFF	TGTGCCAGCTCTGGAGCGGGGGTTTACAATGAGCAGTTCTTC
TRBV19	TRBD1	TRBJ2-7	.	14	CASSPGTGDHEQYF	TGTGCCAGTAGCCCCGGGACAGGGGACCACGAGCAGTACTTC
TRBV5-1	TRBD2	TRBJ2-7	.	14	CASTPVAGGNEQYF	TGCGCCAGCACCCCTGTAGCGGGGGGGAACGAGCAGTACTTC
TRBV30	.	TRBJ1-3	.	13	CAWRSPSGNTIYF	TGTGCCTGGAGGAGCCCCTCTGGAAACACCATATATTTT
TRBV4-1	.	TRBJ1-2	.	15	CASSQDAAGGYGYTF	TGCGCCAGCAGCCAAGATGCGGCGGGCGGCTATGGCTACACCTTC
TRBV7-2	.	TRBJ2-7	.	13	CASSLMFGSSKYF	TGTGCCAGCAGCTTAATGTTCGGGTCCAGCAAGTACTTC
TRBV24-1	.	TRBJ1-3	.	15	CATSDGGRGGNTIYF	TGTGCCACCAGTGACGGGGGGCGTGGAGGAAACACCATATATTTT
TRBV4-1	.	TRBJ2-7	.	19	CASSQVILGSGRDGYEQYF	TGCGCCAGCAGCCAAGTAATTCTCGGGTCCGGCAGGGATGGCTACGAGCAGTACTTC
TRBV27	TRBD2	TRBJ2-1	.	12	CASSKAGDEQFF	TGTGCCAGCAGTAAGGCGGGGGATGAGCAGTTCTTC
TRBV30	TRBD1	TRBJ2-7	.	11	CAWDRGHEQYF	TGTGCCTGGGACAGGGGTCACGAGCAGTACTTC
TRBV29-1	.	TRBJ1-1	.	13	CSVVGGQTLEAFF	TGCAGCGTTGTTGGGGGCCAGACCCTTGAAGCTTTCTTT
TRBV6-5	.	TRBJ1-2	.	13	CATGPRGTGGYTF	TGTGCCACCGGGCCCCGGGGGACGGGTGGCTACACCTTC
TRBV6-5	.	TRBJ2-1	.	12	CASSPRRNEQFF	TGTGCCAGCAGCCCCAGGAGGAATGAGCAGTTCTTC
TRBV30	TRBD1	TRBJ1-1	.	10	CAWSVQGPVF	TGTGCCTGGAGTGTACAGGGGCCGGTCTTT
TRBV11-2	.	TRBJ1-1	.	13	CASSLAWDSSTFF	TGTGCCAGCAGCTTAGCATGGGACTCGAGTACTTTCTTT
TRBV5-6	TRBD1	TRBJ2-1	once	16	CASSLDQGQILNEQFF	TGTGCCAGCAGCTTGGATCAGGGACAGATTCTAAATGAGCAGTTCTTC
TRBV19	.	TRBJ1-5	.	15	CASSIAVEVGQPQHF	TGTGCCAGTAGTATAGCGGTTGAGGTGGGTCAGCCCCAGCATTTT
TRBV19	.	TRBJ2-2	.	15	CASRVGGANTGELFF	TGTGCCAGTAGAGTTGGGGGCGCGAACACCGGGGAGCTGTTTTTT
TRBV9	TRBD2	TRBJ2-3	few	15	CASSPGTSGSDTQYF	TGTGCCAGCAGCCCCGGGACTAGCGGGTCAGATACGCAGTATTTT
TRBV18	TRBD1	TRBJ1-2	.	15	CASSPRQGWNYGYTF	TGTGCCAGCTCACCGCGACAGGGCTGGAACTATGGCTACACCTTC
TRBV10-3	TRBD2	TRBJ2-3	once	14	CATGGSGYTDTQYF	TGTGCCACGGGGGGTAGCGGGTACACAGATACGCAGTATTTT
TRBV6-5	TRBD1	TRBJ1-5	.	15	CASSRTGGSNQPQHF	TGTGCCAGCAGTCGTACAGGGGGAAGCAATCAGCCCCAGCATTTT
TRBV28	.	TRBJ1-1	.	15	CASSSPPTSNTEAFF	TGTGCCAGCAGTTCCCCCCCCACAAGTAACACTGAAGCTTTCTTT
TRBV7-3	TRBD1	TRBJ1-1	once	13	CASSPSGGTEAFF	TGTGCCAGCAGCCCGTCAGGGGGCACTGAAGCTTTCTTT
TRBV30	.	TRBJ2-2	.	18	CAWRTLRLQGSNTGELFF	TGTGCCTGGAGGACCTTAAGACTACAGGGCTCGAACACCGGGGAGCTGTTTTTT